This T cell receptor beta chain was profiled in a study of early T cells in non-severe SARS-CoV-2 infection. Overall study: The chains were unpaired, and the sequenced material was bulk RNA from unsorted whole blood.

There are a few counts of this clonotype. Attached unique molecular identifiers marked individual cDNA molecules. Using its own MiXCR run on the 5' RACE reads, TCRdb lists one record per CDR3 protein. The data show tens of thousands of distinct CDR3 sequences, with roughly 5.4% seen just once and about 32% held by the top ten. Germline values: CDR1 SEHNR, CDR2 FQNEAQ (reference sequence). The CDR3 consists of 13 residues. V lost 5 bases and J lost 9, with 14 bases in between. The rearrangement joins TRBV7-9 to TRBJ1-5; D might be TRBD1 (6 bases). The receptor comes from an adult who was a healthcare worker with PCR-confirmed SARS-CoV-2 infection or an uninfected control (not recorded which). The sequenced sample was whole blood. Here the CDR3 reads CASSRGRGRPQHF. CDR3 bases: TGTGCCAGCAGCAGAGGGAGGGGGAGGCCCCAGCATTTT.